The 23 T cell receptor beta chains given below trace back to one sample, sequenced in a study of shared clonotypes between healthy human individuals. Sequencing was performed with immunoSEQ multiplex PCR; in TCRdb, only in-frame clones are kept and a portion is missing. The table includes about 680,000 clones, roughly 70% detected once. Source material: memory CD4+ T cells sorted from blood. Subset defined: CD45RA-negative fraction. Receptor source: a woman in her thirties in good health.

The chain joins TRBV10-3 to TRBJ2-2; TRBD2 agrees at 12 bases. This CDR3 comprises 14 residues. V shed 8 bases, J shed 6 bases, and the junction held 4 bases outside the gene matches. Germline V gene data show CDR1 as ENHRY and CDR2 as SYGVKD. CDR3 DNA: TGTGCCATCGGGGCTAGCGGGAGGGCCGGGGAGCTGTTTTTT. Translated, it gives CAIGASGRAGELFF.

V is TRBV27 and J is TRBJ1-3; a possible D gene is TRBD1 (5 bases). This CDR3 is built from 14 residues. Germline CDR1 MNHEY, CDR2 SMNVEV (reference sequence). V was clipped by 8 bases and J by 1 base, with 12 bases between them. The CDR3 nucleotides are TGTGCCAGCGGACGGGGGGGTTCTGGAAACACCATATATTTT. Translation gives CASGRGGSGNTIYF.

The V gene is TRBV27, the J gene TRBJ2-3; D possibly matches TRBD1 or TRBD2 (5 bases each). CDR3 length: 12 residues. Trimming shortened V by 2 bases and J by 8 bases, and 8 bases separated the two germline ends. Germline CDR1 and CDR2: MNHEY and SMNVEV (reference sequence). CDR3 protein: CASSLQGRTQYF. The CDR3 bases are TGTGCCAGCAGTTTACAGGGACGTACGCAGTATTTT.

The CDR3: CASSSVQGVGQYF. CDR3 DNA sequence: TGTGCCAGCAGTTCCGTCCAGGGGGTTGGACAGTACTTC. The rearrangement joins TRBV6-5 to TRBJ2-7; 7 positions agree with TRBD1. V lost 4 bases and J lost 10; bases outside the gene matches: 10. In germline, CDR1 is MNHEY, CDR2 SVGAGI. CDR3 length: 13 residues.

V and J are TRBV11-1 and TRBJ2-6; D is perhaps TRBD1 (6 bases). V dropped 3 bases and J dropped 0 bases, with 6 bases sitting between them. Germline-derived CDR1 and CDR2 are SGHAT and FQDESV (reference sequence). The CDR3 totals 15 residues. The CDR3 sequence: CASSLDSSGANVLTF. The CDR3 DNA follows: TGTGCCAGCAGCTTGGACAGCTCTGGGGCCAACGTCCTGACTTTC.

The gene calls are TRBV4-1 and TRBJ2-6; 8 bases are shared with TRBD2. Trimming took 0 bases from V and 3 from J; bases not matched to a gene: 10. CDR1 and CDR2 (germline): MGHRA, YSYEKL. This CDR3 contains 19 residues. The CDR3 sequence: CASSQDLGAGVGGANVLTF. The CDR3 nucleotides read TGCGCCAGCAGCCAAGATCTTGGAGCGGGAGTTGGTGGGGCCAACGTCCTGACTTTC.

V is TRBV6-5 and J is TRBJ2-3; the D is unclear. The CDR3 contains 11 residues. Germline values: CDR1 MNHEY, CDR2 SVGAGI. Trimming took off 7 bases at V and 3 bases at J, with 5 bases between the two ends. The CDR3 nucleotides are TGTGCCAGCAAAGTGACAGATACGCAGTATTTT. It specifies CASKVTDTQYF.

J is TRBJ1-2 and V is TRBV6-5; D unclear. The V end was cut by 2 bases, the J end by 4 bases, with 11 bases between. The V gene's germline CDR1 is MNHEY and CDR2 SVGAGI. CDR3 length: 14 amino acids. The CDR3 nucleotides read TGTGCCAGCAGTTACAAGGGCAGCCCCTATGGCTACACCTTC. Translation: CASSYKGSPYGYTF.

The chain is built from TRBV11-1 and TRBJ2-3; no definite D call. The V gene's germline CDR1 is SGHAT and CDR2 FQDESV (reference sequence). The CDR3 extends over 15 amino acids. Trimming removed 5 bases from V and 0 bases from J, with 12 bases in between. DNA for the CDR3: TGTGCCAGCAGCGGCAAAACTTTTAGCACAGATACGCAGTATTTT. It specifies CASSGKTFSTDTQYF.

This clone turned up a few times. CDR3 loop: CASSADSRSYEQYF. CDR3 in DNA: TGTGCCAGCTCGGCCGACAGCCGCTCCTACGAGCAGTACTTC. The chain uses TRBV18 and TRBJ2-7, with D tentatively TRBD1 (5 bases). The CDR3 spans 14 residues. V was clipped by 6 bases and J by 0 bases, with 12 bases between them. The germline V gene has CDR1 KGHSH and CDR2 LQKENI. Using reference TRBV18 and TRBJ2-7 for the parts outside the CDR3, the full variable domain is NAGVMQNPRHLVRRRGQEARLRCSPMKGHSHVYWYRQLPEEGLKFMVYLQKENIIDESGMPKERFSAEFPKEGPSILRIQQVVRGDSAAYFCASSADSRSYEQYFGPGTRLTVT.

J is TRBJ2-1 and V is TRBV10-3, with D possibly TRBD1 on 6 matching bases. Per germline, CDR1 ENHRY and CDR2 SYGVKD. Trimming removed 6 bases at V and 4 bases at J, with 19 bases between. CDR3 length equals 16 residues. CDR3 amino acids: CAISNQIGDIYNEQFF. The CDR3 coding sequence is TGTGCCATCAGCAACCAGATCGGGGACATATACAATGAGCAGTTCTTC.

The rearrangement joins TRBV27 to TRBJ2-3; 11 nucleotides agree with TRBD2. The CDR3 contains 14 residues. Losses at the gene ends were 6 bases for V and 2 bases for J; bases not matched to a gene: 1. CDR1 and CDR2 from the germline V gene are MNHEY and SMNVEV (reference sequence). CDR3 sequence reads: CASRTSGITDTQYF. Written as DNA, the CDR3 is TGTGCCAGCAGGACTAGCGGGATCACAGATACGCAGTATTTT.

This clone was picked up a small number of times. The chain couples TRBV7-2 to TRBJ2-7; D gene unclear. V was pared by 3 bases and J by 2 bases, with 11 bases between. CDR3 length: 14 residues. CDR1 SGHTA and CDR2 FQGNSA come from the germline V gene. Here the CDR3 reads CASSFHRAPYEQYF. The CDR3 region has the DNA TGTGCCAGCAGCTTTCATAGGGCCCCCTACGAGCAGTACTTC.

This clone showed up just a few times. The CDR3 sequence is CASSADGVGVFGYTF. CDR3 nucleotide sequence: TGTGCCAGCAGCGCCGACGGAGTAGGGGTTTTTGGCTACACCTTC. The rearrangement joins TRBV6-1 to TRBJ1-2, with a weak D call TRBD1 (5 bases). Germline lookup yields CDR1 MNHNS and CDR2 SASEGT. The CDR3 has 15 amino acids. The V and J ends lost 6 bases and 7 bases respectively, with 21 bases between them.

The rearrangement links TRBV15 to TRBJ1-3; unclear D gene. V lost 0 bases and J 2 bases, leaving 11 bases between the germline ends. The CDR3 is 16 amino acids. Germline CDR1 reads LNHNV; CDR2 reads YYDKDF (reference sequence). This chain's CDR3 is CATSRDLGSTGNTIYF. CDR3 nucleotides: TGTGCCACCAGCAGAGATCTGGGGTCTACTGGAAACACCATATATTTT. The full variable domain, with the rest looked up from reference TRBV15 and TRBJ1-3, is DAMVIQNPRYQVTQFGKPVTLSCSQTLNHNVMYWYQQKSSQAPKLLFHYYDKDFNNEADTPDNFQSRRPNTSFCFLDIRSPGLGDTAMYLCATSRDLGSTGNTIYFGEGSWLTVV.

The rearrangement links TRBV5-1 to TRBJ2-1; D remains unclear. V shed 0 bases and J shed 2 bases, with 9 bases lying between them. Looked up from germline, CDR1 is SGHRS and CDR2 is YFSETQ. The CDR3 totals 15 residues. The CDR3 sequence is CASSLEGNPYNEQFF. Written as DNA, the CDR3 is TGCGCCAGCAGCTTGGAGGGAAACCCCTACAATGAGCAGTTCTTC.

The chain uses TRBV7-2 and TRBJ2-1, with 7 bases lining up with TRBD2. The CDR3 consists of 14 residues. Trimming removed 7 bases from V and 9 bases from J; junction bases left unmatched: 12. CDR1 and CDR2 (germline): SGHTA, FQGNSA. The CDR3 loop reads CASTSGLPNGEQFF. The CDR3 region has the DNA TGTGCCAGCACGTCGGGACTACCCAATGGTGAGCAGTTCTTC. The variable domain in full, with the rest retrieved from reference TRBV7-2 and TRBJ2-1, is GAGVSQSPSNKVTEKGKDVELRCDPISGHTALYWYRQSLGQGLEFLIYFQGNSAPDKSGLPSDRFSAERTGGSVSTLTIQRTQQEDSAVYLCASTSGLPNGEQFFGPGTRLTVL.

The chain recombines TRBV5-1 with TRBJ2-2; D uncertain. The CDR3 extends over 13 amino acids. Germline values: CDR1 SGHRS, CDR2 YFSETQ. The ends were cut back, 7 bases at V and 8 bases at J, with 15 bases in the middle. CDR3 coding DNA: TGCGCCAGCCGCCCCCGGGTCTCTGGGGAGCTGTTTTTT. It is translated as CASRPRVSGELFF.

The chain couples TRBV7-3 to TRBJ2-3, with 8 bases fitting TRBD1. This CDR3 spans 15 amino acids. Germline trimming cut 2 bases from V and 4 bases from J; bases unmatched to any gene: 5. Germline-derived CDR1 and CDR2 are SGHTA and FQGTGA. Here the CDR3 reads CASSLSGGFSDTQYF. CDR3 sequence (DNA): TGTGCCAGCAGCTTATCAGGGGGCTTTTCAGATACGCAGTATTTT.

The rearrangement uses TRBV15 and TRBJ1-2; D might be TRBD1 (5 bases). Germline CDR1 and CDR2: LNHNV and YYDKDF (reference sequence). V was cut by 9 bases and J by 4 bases, with 18 bases left in between. The CDR3 has 14 residues. Here the CDR3 reads CATRGTAGTYGYTF. Here the CDR3 DNA reads TGTGCCACACGAGGTACCGCGGGGACCTATGGCTACACCTTC. Together with reference TRBV15 and TRBJ1-2, the CDR3 gives the full variable domain: DAMVIQNPRYQVTQFGKPVTLSCSQTLNHNVMYWYQQKSSQAPKLLFHYYDKDFNNEADTPDNFQSRRPNTSFCFLDIRSPGLGDTAMYLCATRGTAGTYGYTFGSGTRLTVV.

The V call is TRBV21-1, the J call TRBJ2-2; the tabulated D call, TRBD2, remains unverified against the DNA. TRBV21-1 is a recognized pseudogene. The CDR3 is 18 residues long. The DNA of the CDR3 is TGTGCCAGCAGCAAATCCCCCCATAGAGGTACGGGCACCGGGGAGCTGTTTTTT. This translates into CASSKSPHRGTGTGELFF.

The rearrangement joins TRBV14 to TRBJ2-5, with 7 bases fitting TRBD2. CDR1 is SGHDN and CDR2 is FVKESK in the germline V gene. V lost 6 bases, J lost 2 bases, and 6 bases stayed unmatched. The CDR3 totals 14 residues. The CDR3 DNA is TGTGCCAGCAGTCTGCTAGCGGTTCAAGAGACCCAGTACTTC. Translating it yields CASSLLAVQETQYF. The full variable domain, with the rest looked up from reference TRBV14 and TRBJ2-5, is EAGVTQFPSHSVIEKGQTVTLRCDPISGHDNLYWYRRVMGKEIKFLLHFVKESKQDESGMPNNRFLAERTGGTYSTLKVQPAELEDSGVYFCASSLLAVQETQYFGPGTRLLVL.

V gene TRBV28 combines with J gene TRBJ2-7; 8 bases agree with TRBD2. V lost 5 bases to trimming and J lost 0 bases; unmatched junction nucleotides: 6. CDR3 size: 15 residues. The V gene's germline CDR1 is MDHEN and CDR2 SYDVKM. CDR3 in amino acids: CASSPGGAHSYEQYF. CDR3 nucleotides: TGTGCCAGCAGTCCGGGGGGGGCACACTCCTACGAGCAGTACTTC.